A selection of T cell receptor beta chains follows, all from one sample in a study of T-cell reconstitution after alpha-beta-depleted transplantation in children. In TCRdb, the PCR reads were re-called with MiXCR into one record per CDR3 protein. The sample comprises about half a million distinct CDR3 sequences, around an eighth of which are singletons, and around 5.6% rests with the top ten. Sample: PBMCs from the stem cell graft donor, taken from the stem cell graft. All receptors come from a human donor who donated a stem cell graft to a child with combined immunodeficiency. Each CDR3 is given with its conserved first and last residue. D genes are given only for firm matches. A row's size may be missing; if present it is once, few, many or a size class.

V	D	J	size	CDR3	DNA
TRBV7-2	TRBD2	TRBJ2-5	many	CASRGGETQYF	TGTGCCAGCCGGGGGGGGGAGACCCAGTACTTC
TRBV10-3	NA	TRBJ2-2	many	CAISDSFNTGELFF	TGTGCCATCAGTGATTCCTTTAACACCGGGGAGCTGTTTTTT
TRBV5-8	NA	TRBJ1-2	NA	CASSLDLGQNYGYTF	TGTGCCAGCAGCTTGGACCTAGGACAGAACTATGGCTACACCTTC
TRBV5-4	TRBD2	TRBJ2-5	NA	CASSWGLAGAQETQYF	TGTGCCAGCAGCTGGGGACTAGCGGGGGCCCAAGAGACCCAGTACTTC
TRBV24-1	NA	TRBJ2-2	few	CATSDFRELNTGELFF	TGTGCCACCAGTGATTTCCGGGAATTAAACACCGGGGAGCTGTTTTTT
TRBV28	NA	TRBJ2-5	few	CASSARGGPQETQYF	TGTGCCAGCAGTGCCCGTGGGGGTCCCCAAGAGACCCAGTACTTC
TRBV7-2	TRBD1	TRBJ2-3	few	CASSLRDRGQDTQYF	TGTGCCAGCAGCTTACGGGACAGGGGGCAAGATACGCAGTATTTT
TRBV12-3/TRBV12-4	NA	TRBJ1-1	few	CATRPVSSTEAFF	TGTGCCACCCGGCCCGTTAGTAGCACTGAAGCTTTCTTT
TRBV12-3/TRBV12-4	TRBD1	TRBJ1-1	many	CASSPGGQGEAFF	TGTGCCAGCAGTCCGGGCGGACAGGGTGAAGCTTTCTTT
TRBV12-3/TRBV12-4	NA	TRBJ1-6	few	CASTALGPDNSPLHF	TGTGCCAGCACCGCCCTGGGGCCGGATAATTCACCCCTCCACTTT
TRBV12-3/TRBV12-4	NA	TRBJ2-6	NA	CASSITGQGANVLTF	TGTGCCAGCAGCATAACAGGGCAAGGGGCCAACGTCCTGACTTTC